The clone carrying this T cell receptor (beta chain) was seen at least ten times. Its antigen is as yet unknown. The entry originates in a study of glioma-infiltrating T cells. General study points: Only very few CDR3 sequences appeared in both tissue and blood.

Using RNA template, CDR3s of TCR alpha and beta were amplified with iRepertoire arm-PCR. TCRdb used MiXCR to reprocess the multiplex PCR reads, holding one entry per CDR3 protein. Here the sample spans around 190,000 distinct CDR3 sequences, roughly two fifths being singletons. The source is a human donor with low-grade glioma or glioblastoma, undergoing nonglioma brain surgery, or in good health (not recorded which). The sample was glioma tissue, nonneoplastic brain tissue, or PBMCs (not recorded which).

The CDR3 sequence is CSASPGLAYEQYF. The CDR3 DNA reads as TGCAGTGCTAGTCCGGGACTAGCCTACGAGCAGTACTTC. The V and J genes are TRBV20-1 and TRBJ2-7, with TRBD2 identical over 8 bases. The germline V gene encodes CDR1 DFQATT and CDR2 SNEGSKA (reference sequence). V shed 3 bases and J 2 bases; nucleotides not matched to a gene: 3. There are 13 residues in the CDR3.